What follows are 5 T cell receptor beta chains derived from one specimen sequenced in a study of control samples from healthy donors and cancer patients. Sequencing was performed with immunoSEQ multiplex PCR; in TCRdb, only in-frame clones are kept and a portion is missing. The repertoire includes around 140,000 clones, roughly 93% of them detected once, and almost 6% sits in the top ten. Sequenced sample: blood. Every receptor here comes from a man between 18 and 29 years old in good health.

V is TRBV7-9 and J is TRBJ1-2, with D hard to call. Trimming took 4 bases from V and 4 from J, leaving 4 bases between them. CDR3 length: 11 residues. CDR1 SEHNR and CDR2 FQNEAQ come from the germline V gene (reference sequence). In nucleotides, the CDR3 is TGTGCCAGCAGCTATTCCTATGGCTACACCTTC. This encodes CASSYSYGYTF.

This clone was seen only once. The chain links TRBV10-2 to TRBJ2-7; 13 positions agree with TRBD2. This CDR3 region has 14 residues. The germline CDR1 and CDR2 sequences are WSHSY and SAAADI. J lost 2 bases, V lost 6 bases, and 1 base had no gene match. In nucleotides, the CDR3 is TGCGCCAGCAGGACTAGCGGGGGGACCTACGAGCAGTACTTC. Its translation: CASRTSGGTYEQYF.

V usage is TRBV30 and J usage is TRBJ1-3; D call uncertain. Germline V CDR1 and CDR2: GTSNPN, SVGIG (reference sequence). Trimming removed 3 bases from V and 0 bases from J, with 12 bases in between. CDR3 length: 15 residues. The CDR3 sequence: CAWRTFVGSGNTIYF. The CDR3 nucleotides are TGTGCCTGGAGGACCTTTGTAGGCTCTGGAAACACCATATATTTT.

V is TRBV27 and J is TRBJ2-3; 9 bases align to TRBD2. J was trimmed by 3 bases and V by 5 bases; bases with no gene match: 9. CDR1 and CDR2 (germline): MNHEY, SMNVEV (reference sequence). The CDR3 spans 16 residues. CDR3 sequence: CASSPVSGRSTDTQYF. The CDR3 bases are TGTGCCAGCAGTCCCGTTAGCGGGAGATCGACAGATACGCAGTATTTT.

The chain combines TRBV7-9 with TRBJ2-5; 9 nucleotides agree with TRBD2. From germline, CDR1 is SEHNR and CDR2 FQNEAQ (reference sequence). CDR3 size: 17 residues. Trimming at V came to 5 bases and at J to 5 bases, leaving 15 bases not matched to a gene. In DNA form, the CDR3 reads TGTGCCAGCAGCCCTTCCTTGCGAGCGGGAGGAAGGGAGACCCAGTACTTC. It encodes CASSPSLRAGGRETQYF.